One sample yielded the 3 T cell receptor beta chains listed below, sequenced in a study of OX40 agonist ivuxolimab in advanced cancers. Repertoires were generated with immunoSEQ multiplex PCR, while TCRdb's copy carries only in-frame clones and drops some. The data contain about 88,000 clones, approximately 89% of them seen just once; the ten biggest clones take up approximately 0.2%. The sequencing used CD4+ or CD8+ T cells sorted from blood, collected in a trial of the OX40 agonist ivuxolimab. The receptors shown here come from an adult with an advanced solid tumor such as melanoma, head and neck, liver or kidney cancer.

The chain is built from TRBV5-1 and TRBJ2-1; D may match TRBD1 or TRBD2 (5 bases each). V was shortened by 4 bases and J by 4 bases, with 12 bases between the two germline ends. CDR3 length: 14 amino acids. Looked up from germline, CDR1 is SGHRS and CDR2 is YFSETQ. Written as DNA, the CDR3 is TGCGCCAGCAGCCTGGGGGAACCTTACAATGAGCAGTTCTTC. Encoded protein: CASSLGEPYNEQFF.

The chain carries TRBV2 and TRBJ1-4; D possibly corresponds to TRBD1 (5 bases). This CDR3 is 17 amino acids long. The V and J ends lost 11 bases and 7 bases respectively, with 29 bases between them. Per germline, CDR1 SNHLY and CDR2 FYNNEI. The DNA for the CDR3 is TGTGCCTGCGAGGAAGGGGCGGGAGGCAGAGGGAGTGAAAAACTGTTTTTT. It codes for CACEEGAGGRGSEKLFF.

The chain is built from TRBV5-4 and TRBJ1-4; no definite D call. The CDR3 is made up of 15 amino acids. V was cut by 4 bases and J by 2 bases, with 12 bases left in between. The germline V gene encodes CDR1 SGHNT and CDR2 YYREEE (reference sequence). Here the CDR3 reads CASSTRHPTNEKLFF. CDR3 DNA: TGTGCCAGCAGCACCCGACACCCCACTAATGAAAAACTGTTTTTT.